This TCR beta chain was profiled in a study of T cells after yellow fever vaccination (dated by TCRdb to between 2019 and 2020). Context from the whole study: Libraries from fractions with low cell numbers were prepared with the SMART-Seq v4 Ultra Low Input RNA kit. Bulk TCR alpha and beta repertoires were sequenced longitudinally to track T-cell clones before and after primary and booster YFV17D yellow fever vaccination. Two healthy male donors, one aged 18 to 30 and one aged 30 to 40 years, made up the cohort. Blood was collected at multiple timepoints before and after primary and secondary immunization, and bulk PBMC replicates and cell subsets were isolated. Paper-wide results and their limitations: A small share of clonotypes occurred in both CD4 and CD8 compartments, likely arising from convergent recombination. Computational filtering was required because FACS-sorted repertoires could contain abundant contaminating clonotypes from the bulk population. The secondary T-cell response was weaker than the primary response but faster, peaking on day 5 instead of day 15. Because the study included only a couple of donors, the extent to which the findings can be generalized is limited. Most clones expanded after primary vaccination were re-detected after the booster (96% of CD4 and about nine tenths of CD8), suggesting broad memory maintenance.

This clonotype was detected a few times. Its antigen specificity is not known. No base qualities exist here, and no much larger clone lies one base off it. The CDR3 spans 12 residues, from the cysteine through the phenylalanine. Only CDR3 DNA remains: 36 bases, in frame from the first base. The germline V gene (reference sequence) supplies CDR1 DFQATT and CDR2 SNEGSKA. The germline ends are 11 bases apart after V is trimmed by 4 bases and J by 5 bases. What the treatment or condition label conveys for this sample: live attenuated yellow fever vaccine strain. PBMCs were isolated from peripheral blood using a standard Ficoll-Paque protocol. Dynabeads CD4 and CD8 positive selection kits were used to isolate CD4 and CD8 T-cell fractions. TriZol was used to extract RNA from bulk PBMCs, CD4 and CD8 fractions, and dextramer-positive and dextramer-negative fractions. Synthesis of TCR cDNA relied on 5'RACE template switching, a step that introduced a universal primer site along with unique molecular identifiers. Priming for cDNA synthesis came from both the TCR alpha and TCR beta constant segments. Two PCR steps were used to amplify libraries, with sample barcodes and sequencing adapters being added in the second step. Sequencing of libraries was performed on Illumina HiSeq 2500 (2x100 bp) or NovaSeq (2x150 bp). Regarding the original processing steps: Demultiplexing of reads and collapsing into UMI consensus sequences were performed with MIGEC, and V(D)J alignment was carried out with MiXCR. Using edgeR on replicate PBMC samples, clonotypes were called vaccine-responding if FDR was below 0.01 and the log2 fold change was above 5 up to day 15. Each bulk clonotype was labeled CD4 or CD8 based on which sequenced repertoire, CD4 or CD8, contained the clonotype at higher abundance. TCRdb redid the processing of the public reads, applying fastp at Q25 and MiXCR, and retained in-frame beta chains. One record per CDR3 amino acid sequence lists the most common genes and DNA. Here the V and J calls rest on TCRdb's processing, not on the authors' analysis. Within this sample are 300,000 or so distinct CDR3 sequences, with 10% to 15% of them counted one time only. The ten largest clones take up 0.4% to 0.55% of the sample.

Sequences were derived from CD4+ T cells sorted from PBMCs, sampled 45 days after the yellow fever booster vaccination. This chain is built from TRBV20-1 and TRBJ2-5; D gene: possibly TRBD2, on 5 matching bases. The receptor comes from a man aged 25 to 40 who received the YFV17D yellow fever vaccine. The CDR3 here reads CSAMGVDETQYF. The nucleotide sequence reads TGCAGTGCTATGGGAGTGGATGAGACCCAGTACTTC.